A single sample is the source of the 27 T cell receptor beta chains below, sequenced in a study of early T cells in non-severe SARS-CoV-2 infection. TCRdb re-called the 5' RACE reads with MiXCR, one entry per CDR3 protein. The sample carries roughly 100,000 distinct CDR3 sequences, 13% to 15% recorded once. The sequenced material came from whole blood. Source of these receptors: an adult who was a healthcare worker with PCR-confirmed SARS-CoV-2 infection or an uninfected control (not recorded which).

This clonotype was found a few times. This chain connects TRBV6-6 to TRBJ1-1; D perhaps matches TRBD1 (5 bases). CDR3 length: 14 amino acids. Germline CDR1 reads MNHNY; CDR2 reads SVGAGI (reference sequence). Trimming stripped 0 bases from V and 5 bases from J, with 10 bases between. CDR3 sequence (DNA): TGTGCCAGCAGTTACTCGCAGGGAGGGACTGAAGCTTTCTTT. It is translated as CASSYSQGGTEAFF.

The chain has TRBV7-8 and TRBJ1-3; D is ambiguous. Per germline, CDR1 SGHVS and CDR2 FQNEAQ. The V end lost 0 bases, the J end lost 4 bases, and 10 bases lay between the germline ends. The CDR3 consists of 15 residues. CDR3 DNA: TGTGCCAGCAGCTTAGCGGGGTGGTTGGGAAACACCATATATTTT. This gives the protein CASSLAGWLGNTIYF.

V is TRBV28 and J is TRBJ1-2; no definite D call. Germline CDR1 MDHEN, CDR2 SYDVKM. CDR3 length equals 15 residues. The V end lost 2 bases, the J end lost 4 bases, and 14 bases lay between the germline ends. CDR3 protein: CASSLTPVRIYGYTF. The CDR3 region has the DNA TGTGCCAGCAGTTTAACCCCTGTAAGGATCTATGGCTACACCTTC.

This clonotype was seen a handful of times. V usage is TRBV30 and J usage is TRBJ2-6, with D unresolved. Germline CDR1 and CDR2: GTSNPN and SVGIG (reference sequence). Deletions cut 2 bases from V and 4 bases from J, with 3 bases between. The CDR3 consists of 12 residues. The CDR3 DNA sequence: TGTGCCTGGAGTCCGGGGGCCAACGTCCTGACTTTC. It yields the protein CAWSPGANVLTF.

In its sample, this clonotype was seen many times. The chain combines TRBV6-5 with TRBJ2-5; 8 bases line up with TRBD2. This CDR3 region has 16 residues. Trimming removed 7 bases from V and 7 bases from J; junction bases left unmatched: 17. Germline V gene data show CDR1 as MNHEY and CDR2 as SVGAGI. For the CDR3, the DNA is TGTGCCAGCAACCAGGGGTTAGCGGGGCCCATTGGGACCCAGTACTTC. Its protein is CASNQGLAGPIGTQYF.

The chain's CDR3 is CTTLLAGGQETQYF. Here the CDR3 DNA reads TGCACCACTTTACTAGCGGGGGGACAAGAGACCCAGTACTTC. V usage is TRBV1 and J usage is TRBJ2-5; TRBD2, the D gene given by the table, was not confirmed from the DNA. TRBV1 is marked as a pseudogene. The CDR3 spans 14 residues.

The DNA for the CDR3 is TGTGCCAGCACTCTGACAGGGTTAGGCTCCTACAATGAGCAGTTCTTC. Its protein product is CASTLTGLGSYNEQFF. This sequence joins TRBV27 and TRBJ2-1; the match to TRBD1 covers 7 bases. The CDR3 has 16 amino acids. Germline trimming cut 7 bases from V and 0 bases from J; bases unmatched to any gene: 9. Germline-derived CDR1 and CDR2 are MNHEY and SMNVEV (reference sequence).

This clonotype was seen at least ten times. This chain connects TRBV11-2 to TRBJ2-3; 9 bases align to TRBD1. Germline V gives CDR1 SGHAT, CDR2 FQNNGV. Trimming at V came to 5 bases and at J to 0 bases, leaving 6 bases not matched to a gene. The CDR3 is 16 amino acids. This CDR3 reads CASSLGDRASTDTQYF. Written as DNA, the CDR3 is TGTGCCAGCAGCCTAGGGGACAGGGCTAGCACAGATACGCAGTATTTT.

The V gene is TRBV5-1, the J gene TRBJ2-1; 8 bases align to TRBD2. With V trimmed by 4 bases and J by 6 bases, 9 bases remained unmatched. Germline CDR1 is SGHRS and CDR2 is YFSETQ. The CDR3 loop spans 15 amino acids. CDR3 amino acids: CASSLTGLEINEQFF. In nucleotides, the CDR3 is TGCGCCAGCAGCCTTACGGGACTAGAAATCAATGAGCAGTTCTTC.

This clonotype occurred a few times. The rearrangement links TRBV12-5 to TRBJ2-7, with TRBD1 as a possible D gene (6 bases). Germline assignment: CDR1 LGHNT and CDR2 FRNRAP. The CDR3 has 14 amino acids. V gave up 6 bases and J gave up 0 bases, with 12 bases separating them. The CDR3 sequence: CASGDGTRSYEQYF. The CDR3 DNA reads TGTGCTAGTGGGGACGGGACACGCTCCTACGAGCAGTACTTC.

This clonotype has ten or more counts. The genes are TRBV7-9 and TRBJ2-7; 9 nucleotides align to TRBD2. Trimming took 1 base from V and 4 from J; bases not matched to a gene: 5. From germline, CDR1 is SEHNR and CDR2 FQNEAQ (reference sequence). This CDR3 contains 15 residues. CDR3 coding DNA: TGTGCCAGCAGCTTAGGAGCGGGGGGCCTATACGAGCAGTACTTC. Translation gives CASSLGAGGLYEQYF.

This clonotype was detected only a few times. This chain uses TRBV12-3 or TRBV12-4 with TRBJ1-5; weak D call: TRBD1 (5 bases). There are 14 residues in the CDR3. The V end lost 6 bases, the J end lost 9 bases, and 18 bases lay between the germline ends. As DNA, the CDR3 is TGTGCCAGCAGGCAACAAGACACCGGGGGGCCCCAGCATTTT. Translation: CASRQQDTGGPQHF.

This clonotype came up a few times. This rearrangement joins TRBV9 to TRBJ1-2, with 11 bases identical to TRBD1. Germline V gene sequence: CDR1 SGDLS, CDR2 YYNGEE. Unmatched junction bases numbered 6, after V lost 4 bases and J lost 4 bases. The CDR3 has 15 amino acids. CDR3 DNA: TGTGCCAGCAGCCCCCGGACAGGGGGCGGCTATGGCTACACCTTC. It codes for CASSPRTGGGYGYTF.

The CDR3 DNA follows: TGTGCCAGCAGTTACTTGGCAGGGCGGAGCAATCAGCCCCAGCATTTT. Its protein is CASSYLAGRSNQPQHF. V usage is TRBV6-6 and J usage is TRBJ1-5, with D possibly matching TRBD1 (5 bases). Trimming removed 1 base from V and 1 base from J, with 11 bases in between. Germline assignment: CDR1 MNHNY and CDR2 SVGAGI (reference sequence). The CDR3 length is 16 residues.

There are a few counts of this clonotype. The chain recombines TRBV11-1 with TRBJ1-2; D not certain. Germline V gene sequence: CDR1 SGHAT, CDR2 FQDESV (reference sequence). The CDR3 is 14 amino acids. Trimming removed 5 bases from V and 0 bases from J, with 10 bases in between. CDR3 region: CASSVNSPNYGYTF. CDR3 DNA: TGTGCCAGCAGCGTGAACAGTCCTAACTATGGCTACACCTTC.

Many counts were recorded for this clonotype. V is TRBV11-2 and J is TRBJ1-1, with TRBD1 as a possible D gene (6 bases). Per the germline V gene, CDR1 is SGHAT and CDR2 is FQNNGV. This CDR3 has 14 amino acids. Trimming pared 0 bases from V and 3 bases from J, leaving 8 bases between. CDR3 sequence: CASSLEGGHTEAFF. The CDR3 nucleotides read TGTGCCAGCAGCTTAGAAGGGGGGCACACTGAAGCTTTCTTT.

This clonotype was picked up a small number of times. J is TRBJ2-7 and V is TRBV4-3, with D uncertain. The V end was cut by 0 bases, the J end by 7 bases, with 10 bases between. CDR3 length: 13 amino acids. Per germline, CDR1 LGHNA and CDR2 YSLEER. Here the CDR3 reads CASSQEVRFEQYF. The CDR3 DNA reads as TGCGCCAGCAGCCAAGAGGTACGCTTTGAGCAGTACTTC.

This clonotype was picked up a small number of times. The chain employs TRBV6-2 or TRBV6-3 and TRBJ2-1, with D uncertain. This CDR3 has 11 residues. Germline V gene data show CDR1 as MNHEY and CDR2 as SVGEGT. Trimming stripped 8 bases from V and 8 bases from J, with 10 bases between. DNA for the CDR3: TGTGCCAGCTATACGCGTCATGAGCAGTTCTTC. Encoded protein: CASYTRHEQFF.

In the case of this clonotype: A much larger clone differs from this one at a single base, so this may be a read error. This chain connects TRBV18 to TRBJ2-1; no clear D. Per the germline V gene, CDR1 is KGHSH and CDR2 is LQKENI. This CDR3 comprises 15 residues. Trimming took 1 base from V and 2 from J, leaving 9 bases between them. CDR3 nucleotide sequence: TGTGCCAGCTCACCACTCCGCGAAACCTACAATGAGCAGTTCTTC. It yields the protein CASSPLRETYNEQFF.

The chain joins TRBV7-2 to TRBJ2-7; TRBD2 agrees at 7 bases. This CDR3 is 16 amino acids long. The V segment lost 2 bases and the J segment 2 bases; nucleotides outside the gene matches: 9. From germline, CDR1 is SGHTA and CDR2 FQGNSA. CDR3: CASSLRPGGGTYEQYF. The CDR3 DNA reads TGTGCCAGCAGCTTACGCCCCGGCGGGGGTACCTACGAGCAGTACTTC.

The chain carries TRBV27 and TRBJ2-7; 9 bases align to TRBD1. Germline loops: CDR1 MNHEY, CDR2 SMNVEV (reference sequence). V lost 7 bases and J lost 2; bases outside the gene matches: 6. The CDR3 loop spans 14 amino acids. CDR3 DNA sequence: TGTGCCAGCAAGTCGGGGACAGGGCCCTACGAGCAGTACTTC. Its protein is CASKSGTGPYEQYF.

The chain is built from TRBV2 and TRBJ2-2, with a weak D call TRBD2 (6 bases). CDR1 SNHLY and CDR2 FYNNEI come from the germline V gene. Trimming removed 6 bases from V and 5 bases from J, with 19 bases in between. The CDR3 consists of 16 residues. Written as DNA, the CDR3 is TGTGCCAGCAGGGAGGACTACCAAGGAGGGACCGGGGAGCTGTTTTTT. Translating gives CASREDYQGGTGELFF.

This clonotype was seen ten or more times. This sequence joins TRBV2 and TRBJ1-2; no clear D gene. V dropped 1 base and J dropped 8 bases, with 11 bases sitting between them. The CDR3 is made up of 13 amino acids. Germline CDR1 and CDR2: SNHLY and FYNNEI. The CDR3 reads CASSEVGSWGYTF. The CDR3 DNA sequence: TGTGCCAGCAGTGAAGTTGGCAGCTGGGGCTACACCTTC. Full variable domain (remainder filled in from reference TRBV2 and TRBJ1-2): EPEVTQTPSHQVTQMGQEVILRCVPISNHLYFYWYRQILGQKVEFLVSFYNNEISEKSEIFDDQFSVERPDGSNFTLKIRSTKLEDSAMYFCASSEVGSWGYTFGSGTRLTVV.

The sample holds a few counts of this clonotype. The genes are TRBV29-1 and TRBJ1-2; 7 bases are a match to TRBD1. There are 13 residues in the CDR3. CDR1 SQVTM and CDR2 ANQGSEA come from the germline V gene. After removal of 6 bases from V and 4 bases from J, the junction contained 8 bases not matched to a gene. CDR3 protein: CSVHEGAGYGYTF. The DNA for the CDR3 is TGCAGCGTGCATGAGGGGGCCGGCTATGGCTACACCTTC.

This clonotype has at least ten counts. The chain employs TRBV20-1 and TRBJ1-2; D is unclear. This CDR3 contains 11 residues. CDR1 DFQATT and CDR2 SNEGSKA come from the germline V gene (reference sequence). Trimming removed 5 bases at V and 7 bases at J, with 11 bases between. As DNA, the CDR3 is TGCAGTGCTCCACTATTACCTGGCTACACCTTC. It translates to CSAPLLPGYTF.

This clonotype occurred many times. The chain has TRBV5-1 and TRBJ2-3; 14 bases are shared with TRBD2. Looked up from germline, CDR1 is SGHRS and CDR2 is YFSETQ. The CDR3 covers 18 residues. With 4 bases clipped from V and 0 bases from J, the junction kept 7 bases outside the gene matches. Written as DNA, the CDR3 is TGCGCCAGCAGCCACGGGACTAGCGGGGGAGCTAGCACAGATACGCAGTATTTT. Residues: CASSHGTSGGASTDTQYF.

The rearrangement uses TRBV29-1 and TRBJ1-6; no clear D. The CDR3 spans 11 residues. The germline V gene has CDR1 SQVTM and CDR2 ANQGSEA. As DNA, the CDR3 is TGCAGGCAGGACGGAAATTCACCCCTCCACTTT. It yields the protein CRQDGNSPLHF.